The subject of this entry is one T cell receptor beta chain. The antigen is unknown. Per the germline V gene, CDR1 is SGDLS and CDR2 is YYNGEE. V gave up 0 bases and J gave up 6 bases, with 21 bases separating them. CDR3 size: 17 residues. This record comes from a study of cytomegalovirus exposure and HLA in healthy donors. Findings and limits, study-wide: In a later analysis, productive TCRs from donors in an Asian-associated ancestry cluster reportedly carried fewer N-insertions than the cohort mean.

60 Vbeta and 13 Jbeta primers were used in PCR. Authors' data handling: Roughly 9.9 million shared chains were among the roughly 78 million unique TCR beta chains that a later analysis counted. Repertoires were generated with immunoSEQ multiplex PCR, while TCRdb's copy carries only in-frame clones and drops some. V and J calls plus clone size are reproduced from that table; the DNA served to infer D and trimming. Counted here are 170,000 or so clones, 80% occurring once; the ten biggest clones make up roughly 0.65%. The receptor comes from a boy younger than 18 in good health and CMV-seronegative. This chain joins TRBV9 and TRBJ1-2, with TRBD1 as a possible D gene (6 bases). The sequenced sample was PBMCs. The CDR3 protein is CASSVASIWGGANGYTF. For the CDR3, the DNA is TGTGCCAGCAGCGTAGCCTCCATTTGGGGGGGCGCGAATGGCTACACCTTC.